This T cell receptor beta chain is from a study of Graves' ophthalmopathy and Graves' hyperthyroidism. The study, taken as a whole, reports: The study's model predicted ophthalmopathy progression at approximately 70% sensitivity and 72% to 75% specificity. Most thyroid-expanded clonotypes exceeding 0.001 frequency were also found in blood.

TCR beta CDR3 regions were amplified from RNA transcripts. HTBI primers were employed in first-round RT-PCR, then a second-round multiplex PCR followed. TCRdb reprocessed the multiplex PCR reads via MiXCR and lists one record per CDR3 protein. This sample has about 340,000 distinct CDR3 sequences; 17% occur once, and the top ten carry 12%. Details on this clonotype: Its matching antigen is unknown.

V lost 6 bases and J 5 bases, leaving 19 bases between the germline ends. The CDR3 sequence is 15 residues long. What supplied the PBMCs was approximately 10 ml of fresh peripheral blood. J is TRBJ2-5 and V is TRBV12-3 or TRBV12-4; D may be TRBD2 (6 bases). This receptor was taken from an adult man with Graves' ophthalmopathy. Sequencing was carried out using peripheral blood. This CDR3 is CASSPMGARGETQYF. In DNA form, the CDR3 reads TGTGCCAGCAGCCCAATGGGCGCTCGGGGGGAGACCCAGTACTTC.